A single sample is the source of the 23 T cell receptor beta chains below, sequenced in a study of beta chain features in type 1 diabetes. Study-level points and caveats: Type 1 diabetes patients had TCRB CDR3s that were shorter (moderately but significantly so) in all four CD4+ subsets.

Expressed TCRB transcripts were sequenced after all isolated RNA was converted to cDNA. Data came from immunoSEQ multiplex PCR; TCRdb stores just in-frame clones and leaves some out. The table includes almost 350,000 clones, around 9% detected once. No antigen is known for these receptors. Sequenced material: central memory CD4+ T cells from blood. The receptor set was obtained from a man aged 25 to 40 with type 1 diabetes.

The chain recombines TRBV19 with TRBJ2-6, with D maybe TRBD1 (6 bases). CDR1 is LNHDA, CDR2 SQIVND, per germline (reference sequence). V lost 1 base to trimming and J lost 4 bases, with 11 bases between them. This CDR3 spans 16 amino acids. For the CDR3, the DNA is TGTGCCAGTAGTATAGGCCTGGGGGCCGGGGCCAACGTCCTGACTTTC. Its translation: CASSIGLGAGANVLTF.

This clone was seen only a few times. The chain carries TRBV9 and TRBJ2-3, with TRBD2 as a possible D gene (6 bases). V lost 1 base, J lost 5 bases, and 20 bases lay in between. CDR3 length equals 17 residues. From germline, CDR1 is SGDLS and CDR2 YYNGEE. The CDR3 DNA follows: TGTGCCAGCAGCGTAACGGGGCTAGCGCAGGCCGGAGATACGCAGTATTTT. Its protein is CASSVTGLAQAGDTQYF.

The table lists this clone with a few counts. The gene calls are TRBV7-9 and TRBJ1-1, with D tentatively TRBD1 (6 bases). CDR3 length equals 14 residues. Trimming pared 5 bases from V and 4 bases from J, leaving 14 bases between. Germline loops: CDR1 SEHNR, CDR2 FQNEAQ (reference sequence). CDR3 in DNA: TGTGCCAGCAGCACCTACCGGGACACCACTGAAGCTTTCTTT. Protein product: CASSTYRDTTEAFF.

This clone was seen a handful of times. The CDR3 loop reads CASSPTDETQYF. The DNA of the CDR3 is TGTGCCAGCAGCCCGACGGACGAGACCCAGTACTTC. This chain uses TRBV11-2 with TRBJ2-5; the D is unclear. The CDR3 totals 12 residues. Germline V gives CDR1 SGHAT, CDR2 FQNNGV. Between the trimmed V and J ends, which lost 5 bases and 5 bases, there was a span of 9 bases.

The rearrangement joins TRBV30 to TRBJ1-2, with D uncertain. Trimming shortened V by 3 bases and J by 5 bases, and 7 bases separated the two germline ends. The CDR3 is made up of 11 amino acids. Germline V lookup: CDR1 GTSNPN, CDR2 SVGIG (reference sequence). The CDR3 bases are TGTGCCTGGAGACAGACTTATGGCTACACCTTC. As protein: CAWRQTYGYTF.

On this clone: The sample contains more than one DNA sequence encoding this CDR3. V gene TRBV27 combines with J gene TRBJ2-3, with unresolved D. The germline CDR1 and CDR2 sequences are MNHEY and SMNVEV (reference sequence). The CDR3 consists of 13 residues. V was trimmed by 2 bases and J by 1 base, leaving 4 bases between them. The CDR3 nucleotides read TGTGCCAGCAGTTTACGGGGCACAGATACGCAGTATTTT. Encoded protein: CASSLRGTDTQYF.

This clone was counted many times. This chain connects TRBV18 to TRBJ1-3; 7 bases line up with TRBD1. This CDR3 region has 15 residues. The ends lost 4 bases at V and 0 bases at J; junction bases unmatched: 3. The germline gives CDR1 KGHSH, CDR2 LQKENI. The CDR3 here is CASSQGQSSGNTIYF. The CDR3 coding sequence is TGTGCCAGCTCACAGGGACAGAGCTCTGGAAACACCATATATTTT.

The chain couples TRBV7-2 to TRBJ1-2, with D tentatively TRBD1 (5 bases). CDR1 is SGHTA and CDR2 is FQGNSA in the germline V gene. This CDR3 region has 13 residues. V lost 5 bases, J lost 2 bases, and 9 bases lay in between. The CDR3 coding sequence is TGTGCCAGCAGCCGTGACAGCAACTATGGCTACACCTTC. It yields the protein CASSRDSNYGYTF.

This chain links TRBV20-1 with TRBJ2-7; tentatively, D is TRBD2 (5 bases). CDR1 is DFQATT, CDR2 SNEGSKA, per germline (reference sequence). The length of the CDR3 is 11 residues. Trimming shortened V by 4 bases and J by 6 bases, and 10 bases separated the two germline ends. The CDR3 loop is CSATDLGEQYF. CDR3 DNA sequence: TGCAGTGCTACGGACTTAGGCGAGCAGTACTTC.

This clone was observed many times. Other nucleotide sequences in the sample specify the same CDR3. This sequence joins TRBV4-3 and TRBJ1-2; D possibly corresponds to TRBD1 (5 bases). CDR1 and CDR2 (germline): LGHNA, YSLEER. The V end was cut by 0 bases, the J end by 0 bases, with 11 bases between. The CDR3 loop spans 16 amino acids. In DNA form, the CDR3 reads TGCGCCAGCAGCCAAGATCGACAGAATCCTAACTATGGCTACACCTTC. Protein product: CASSQDRQNPNYGYTF.

The sample holds a few counts of this clone. The V call is TRBV9, the J call TRBJ1-2; TRBD1 is a possible D gene (5 bases). Germline assignment: CDR1 SGDLS and CDR2 YYNGEE. V was pared by 0 bases and J by 7 bases, with 16 bases between. This CDR3 contains 15 residues. For the CDR3, the DNA is TGTGCCAGCAGCGTAGTAGGGCAGGGATTCCGTGGCTACACCTTC. Protein: CASSVVGQGFRGYTF.

This rearrangement joins TRBV6-5 to TRBJ2-5, with 7 bases fitting TRBD1. Germline V gene data show CDR1 as MNHEY and CDR2 as SVGAGI. This CDR3 is 13 amino acids long. Germline trimming cut 5 bases from V and 5 bases from J; bases unmatched to any gene: 5. As DNA, the CDR3 is TGTGCCAGCAGTGCCCAGGGGGTTGAGACCCAGTACTTC. This sequence encodes CASSAQGVETQYF.

The CDR3 reads CASSFRGTGGTQYF. The CDR3 DNA follows: TGTGCCAGCAGCTTTCGTGGGACAGGGGGGACCCAGTACTTC. The chain employs TRBV11-2 and TRBJ2-5; 11 bases align to TRBD1. V lost 3 bases and J lost 7; bases outside the gene matches: 4. Germline lookup yields CDR1 SGHAT and CDR2 FQNNGV. The CDR3 totals 14 residues.

This clone was found a few times. The chain has TRBV7-8 and TRBJ2-7, with TRBD2 as a possible D gene (7 bases). Germline V gene data show CDR1 as SGHVS and CDR2 as FQNEAQ. Trimming left V 5 bases short and J 6 bases short, with 11 bases between. The CDR3 contains 12 residues. CDR3 in amino acids: CASSRAGAEQYF. The CDR3 DNA follows: TGTGCCAGCAGCCGCGCGGGGGCCGAGCAGTACTTC.

J is TRBJ2-1 and V is TRBV18, with 9 bases that match TRBD1. This CDR3 has 16 amino acids. Trimming cost V 3 bases and J 7 bases; bases outside gene matches: 10. Germline V CDR1 and CDR2: KGHSH, LQKENI. The CDR3 spells CASSPLGDRERNEQFF. CDR3 coding DNA: TGTGCCAGCTCACCCCTAGGGGACAGGGAAAGAAATGAGCAGTTCTTC.

This clone was recorded a few times. The rearrangement links TRBV27 to TRBJ1-5; 10 positions match TRBD1. V trimming: 5 bases; J trimming: 7 bases; junction bases outside the gene matches: 5. The CDR3 spans 14 residues. Germline CDR1 MNHEY, CDR2 SMNVEV (reference sequence). For the CDR3, the DNA is TGTGCCAGCAGTCCGACAGGGGGCCCCCAGCCCCAGCATTTT. Protein: CASSPTGGPQPQHF.

This clone was picked up a small number of times. V gene TRBV11-2 combines with J gene TRBJ2-5; 10 nucleotides align to TRBD2. The V and J ends lost 2 bases and 5 bases, in that order; junction bases with no gene match: 8. CDR3 length: 16 residues. CDR1 and CDR2 from the germline V gene are SGHAT and FQNNGV. The CDR3 loop is CASSLRVAGGQETQYF. DNA for the CDR3: TGTGCCAGCAGCTTAAGGGTAGCGGGGGGCCAGGAGACCCAGTACTTC.

The J gene is TRBJ1-6, the V gene TRBV27; D is uncertain. Deletions cut 1 base from V and 6 bases from J, with 1 base between. The CDR3 sequence is 12 residues long. CDR1 MNHEY and CDR2 SMNVEV come from the germline V gene (reference sequence). CDR3 nucleotide sequence: TGTGCCAGCAGTTTATTTAATTCACCCCTCCACTTT. Its protein is CASSLFNSPLHF.

This clone was counted at least ten times. This chain uses TRBV9 with TRBJ2-3; 7 positions agree with TRBD2. The V gene end was trimmed by 4 bases and the J gene end by 2 bases; junction bases not matched to a gene: 10. CDR1 is SGDLS and CDR2 is YYNGEE in the germline V gene. The CDR3 loop spans 16 amino acids. The CDR3 sequence is CASSTRAGQHTDTQYF. The CDR3 DNA reads as TGTGCCAGCAGCACCAGAGCGGGGCAGCACACAGATACGCAGTATTTT. The full variable domain, its missing parts supplied by reference TRBV9 and TRBJ2-3, is DSGVTQTPKHLITATGQRVTLRCSPRSGDLSVYWYQQSLDQGLQFLIQYYNGEERAKGNILERFSAQQFPDLHSELNLSSLELGDSALYFCASSTRAGQHTDTQYFGPGTRLTVL.

The V and J genes are TRBV6-6 and TRBJ2-5; D gene ambiguous. V lost 6 bases and J 1 base, leaving 9 bases between the germline ends. This CDR3 is 13 amino acids long. Germline CDR1 and CDR2: MNHNY and SVGAGI (reference sequence). The CDR3 nucleotides read TGTGCCAGCAGCCGCCGCCCCCAAGAGACCCAGTACTTC. This codes for CASSRRPQETQYF.

With regard to this clone: Other DNA sequences from this sample encode an identical CDR3 as well. The rearrangement joins TRBV6-1 to TRBJ2-3; 7 bases match TRBD1. The CDR3 has 14 residues. After removal of 3 bases from V and 3 bases from J, the junction contained 3 bases not matched to a gene. Germline V gives CDR1 MNHNS, CDR2 SASEGT. The CDR3 loop is CASSENRGTDTQYF. CDR3 in DNA: TGTGCCAGCAGTGAGAACAGGGGAACAGATACGCAGTATTTT.

V is TRBV5-1 and J is TRBJ2-2, with 9 bases matching TRBD1. This CDR3 is 18 amino acids long. Germline CDR1 reads SGHRS; CDR2 reads YFSETQ. Unmatched junction bases numbered 14, after V lost 2 bases and J lost 6 bases. The CDR3 DNA is TGCGCCAGCAGCTTACGTCCCGGGACAGGGTATCGGGCCGGGGAGCTGTTTTTT. Translating gives CASSLRPGTGYRAGELFF.

This clone was seen only a few times. Distinct nucleotide sequences in the sample also encode this CDR3. The chain recombines TRBV7-2 with TRBJ2-3; D is unresolved. Germline V gene sequence: CDR1 SGHTA, CDR2 FQGNSA. The CDR3 extends over 14 amino acids. V shed 5 bases and J shed 1 base, with 10 bases lying between them. The CDR3 reads CASSPGRGTDTQYF. The DNA for the CDR3 is TGTGCCAGCAGCCCCGGCCGGGGCACAGATACGCAGTATTTT.